This TCR beta chain was recorded in a study of human T cells and chemical hapten exposure. This clonotype was detected a few times. Its matching antigen is unknown. In the authors' workflow: A typical sample had 93,000 or so TCRs, with about 20,000 to 690,600 overall. TCRdb re-analysed the RACE reads in MiXCR, keeping a single row per CDR3 protein. None of the V and J calls come from the authors' own analysis; TCRdb made them. This table holds 150,000 to 200,000 distinct CDR3 sequences, approximately 15% found once. Time point meaning: patch test 1, 2 weeks after DPC sensitization. Stated treatment: therapeutic diphenylcyclopropenone sensitization with weekly scalp DPC. The CDR3 loop spans 12 amino acids. Germline lookup yields CDR1 SGHAT and CDR2 FQNNGV. Trimming took off 1 base at V and 10 bases at J, with 5 bases between the two ends. Notes on the study in general: Unchanged with DPC sensitization were TCRs above 1 in 1000 frequency.

The gene calls are TRBV11-2 and TRBJ1-6; D uncertain. Sequenced material: whole blood, taken in connection with sensitization to the hapten diphenylcyclopropenone (DPC). The receptor comes from a woman younger than 45 with alopecia areata. Some clones in this sample may be carry-over from other donors' samples. The CDR3 sequence: CASSLVGSPLHF. In DNA form, the CDR3 reads TGTGCCAGCAGCTTAGTAGGCTCACCCCTCCACTTT. Full variable domain (remainder filled in from reference TRBV11-2 and TRBJ1-6): EAGVAQSPRYKIIEKRQSVAFWCNPISGHATLYWYQQILGQGPKLLIQFQNNGVVDDSQLPKDRFSAERLKGVDSTLKIQPAKLEDSAVYLCASSLVGSPLHFGNGTRLTVT.